This T cell receptor (beta chain) was retrieved from a study of shared clonotypes between healthy human individuals (dated by TCRdb to 2020 to 2021). In terms of the full investigation: The cohort comprised two women and three men aged 18 to 49 years. For each donor, three plates each were used for CD4 naive and CD4 memory, two plates were used for CD8 naive, and one plate was used for CD8 memory. Blood TCR repertoires of about five healthy adults were deeply sequenced to estimate repertoire size and the extent of clonotype sharing between individuals. To increase sequencing depth and limit assay-specific biases, different laboratories used diverse techniques to prepare libraries and sequence TCR repertoires. Between about 0.8 and 8.9 billion PBMCs per donor were obtained by leukapheresis.

The paper as a whole reports these results and caveats: Incomplete sequencing was indicated by rarefaction of sorted-subset datasets, despite the large sequencing depth. The genetic and exposure-history diversity represented was limited by the small number of donors. Pairwise subsampling led to the expectation that sequencing depth would affect the degree of clonotype sharing among donors. Naive subsets generally had larger estimated clonotype richness than memory subsets. When several donors were compared, the shared fraction of clonotypes was 5% to 6.5% for naive CD4, more than 3% for naive CD8, 2% to 2.5% for memory CD4, and roughly 0.4% for memory CD8. Only blood was sampled, and tissue TCR repertoires likely differ from those in blood. Clonotypes shared by all four sorted-subset donors showed higher generation probabilities than non-shared clonotypes.

Healthy HIV-negative adults with no recently reported acute infections or vaccinations were included as donors. All donors were Caucasian adults living in Nashville, Tennessee, USA. CD4+ T cells were enriched by magnetic negative selection; naive cells were then positively selected on CD45RA, and the negative fraction formed the memory subset. Blood was obtained by leukapheresis, after which PBMCs were separated by Ficoll-Histopaque density gradient centrifugation and cryopreserved in liquid nitrogen vapor phase. Analytical flow cytometry was used to check the purity and quantity of every magnetically sorted T cell population. Each sorted fraction had its genomic DNA isolated and then quantified by UV absorbance on a Nanodrop 2000c. Using the deep immunoSEQ assay, TCR CDR3 regions were amplified from genomic DNA by multiplex PCR. Extracted genomic DNA from each cell subset was distributed evenly across all wells of several immunoSEQ 96-well plates, and each plate was treated as a replicate. For sorted subsets, approximately 190 ng of genomic DNA, equivalent to 30,000 or so T cell genomes, went into each replicate PCR. The purified libraries were quantified using a Qubit 3.0 fluorometer, sized with a Bioanalyzer 2100, and then quantified again using the KAPA Library Quantification kit. Every immunoSEQ 96-well plate was sequenced on a dedicated single-read 150-cycle Illumina NextSeq 550 flow cell. Per the authors' processing: The immunoSEQ output contained only junctional sequences without quality scores, so filtering could not match that applied to full-length reads. Sequences were annotated with PyIR, a Python wrapper for IgBLAST v1.9, and V/J genes and CDR3 were assigned using IMGT germline references. Reads with weak V/J assignments (E-value above 1e-6), missing CDR3, stop codons, out-of-frame junctions, or ambiguous translated residues were removed. V3J clonotypes were defined as sequences sharing an identical inferred V gene, J gene, and CDR3 amino acid sequence. The percentage overlap between two repertoires was calculated by dividing the number of shared unique clonotypes by the size of the smaller repertoire. Richness of each repertoire was evaluated using RTK rarefaction, the Chao1 estimator, and Recon v2.1 estimates of unobserved clonotypes. Generation probabilities for all TCRbeta clonotypes obtained by the gDNA method from several donors were computed using OLGA. TCRdb stores this immuneACCESS table with in-frame sequences only. Part of the clones is absent; in the studies checked, under half of the shortfall reflects unresolved V genes, and no reason is known for the rest. That table is the source of V, J and clone size, and D and trimming were worked out from the DNA. This sample gives some 2,000,000 clones in total; 95% of them show up just once. Roughly 0.13% of the sample is in the top ten clones.

With regard to this clone: What antigen it recognizes has not been identified. One base away there is no much larger clone; base qualities are not given.

The sequence derives from a man aged 18 to 30 in good health. Sequencing was performed on naive CD4+ T cells sorted from blood. Taken with the paper, the label for cell subset or site translates to: CD45RA+ positively selected.

The nucleotides read TGTGCCAGCAGCGGGGCGGAGTATCAGCCCCAGCATTTT. This yields the protein CASSGAEYQPQHF. The chain employs TRBV7-2 and TRBJ1-5; 5 matching bases give a weak D call of TRBD1. CDR1 and CDR2, looked up from the germline V gene, are SGHTA and FQGNSA. V is clipped by 5 bases and J by 5 bases, and the sequence between their germline boundaries is 10 bases long. The CDR3 runs 13 residues from the cysteine to the phenylalanine. Of the read, only the CDR3 DNA is kept; its 39 bases are in frame from base 1.